The rows below give T cell receptor beta chains drawn from one sample of a study of prognosis after radiotherapy for stage I lung cancer. TCRdb recomputed calls from the multiplex PCR reads with MiXCR, one row per CDR3 protein. The sample lists 12,000 to 15,000 distinct CDR3 sequences, around 33% occurring once. Sample: PBMCs, taken before or after stereotactic body radiation therapy (not recorded which). These receptors originate from a donor over 45 with non-small cell lung cancer. CDR3s include the opening cysteine and the closing phenylalanine or tryptophan. D genes are given only for firm matches. For some rows the clone size is stated as once, few or many, or as a class when expanded; others skip it.

V gene,J gene,D gene,clone size,CDR3 DNA,CDR3 protein
TRBV7-3,TRBJ2-7,-,medium-sized,TGTGCCAGCAGCTTTGGCAGGGCGGTTTACGAGCAGTACTTC,CASSFGRAVYEQYF
TRBV2,TRBJ2-5,-,many,TGTGCCAGCAGTGAGGTCCTCCCGGCCCTCCAAGAGACCCAGTACTTC,CASSEVLPALQETQYF
TRBV20-1,TRBJ1-2,TRBD1,medium-sized,TGCAGTGCTAGAGATGGGACAGGGCAAACCAATTACTATGGCTACACCTTC,CSARDGTGQTNYYGYTF
TRBV5-1,TRBJ1-5,TRBD1,many,TGCGCCAGCAGCCCAGGGACAGGGCCAGGGACAGGGGTCCCCAGTCAGCCCCAGCATTTT,CASSPGTGPGTGVPSQPQHF
TRBV6-2/TRBV6-3,TRBJ2-1,TRBD1,once,TGTGACAGCACAAGGGGACAGGTCTCCTACAATGAGCAGTTCTTC,CDSTRGQVSYNEQFF
TRBV7-9,TRBJ2-1,-,many,TGTGCCAGCAGCTCAGAGGAGGACTACAATGAGCAGTTCTTC,CASSSEEDYNEQFF
TRBV6-1,TRBJ1-5,-,many,TGTGCCAGCAGTGAGGAACCTGGCAATCAGCCCCAGCATTTT,CASSEEPGNQPQHF
TRBV18,TRBJ2-2,-,many,TGTGCCAGCTCACCTAAAGCGAGCTTAAACACCGGGGAGCTGTTTTTT,CASSPKASLNTGELFF
TRBV20-1,TRBJ2-1,-,many,TGCAGTGCTCGTTGGACTGATATTATCCAGTTCTTC,CSARWTDIIQFF
TRBV6-5,TRBJ2-7,TRBD2,medium-sized,TGTGCCAGCAGTTACAGCGGGAGCGATCGTACCGAGCAGTACTTC,CASSYSGSDRTEQYF
TRBV27,TRBJ2-3,TRBD2,many,TGTGCCAGCAGTTTACAAGTAGCGGGAGGGCCGGACCCAGATACGCAGTATTTT,CASSLQVAGGPDPDTQYF
TRBV20-1,TRBJ2-5,TRBD1,many,TGCAGTGCCACAGGGGACAGATTCATAGAGACCCAGTACTTC,CSATGDRFIETQYF
TRBV6-1,TRBJ2-1,TRBD2,many,TGTGCCAGCAGTGAGTTCGGCGGGGAGGGATACAATGAGCAGTTCTTC,CASSEFGGEGYNEQFF
TRBV6-2/TRBV6-3,TRBJ2-1,-,many,TGTGCCAGCAGCCACCCCGCATGGAATGAGCAGTTCTTC,CASSHPAWNEQFF
TRBV13,TRBJ1-3,-,many,TGTGCCAGCTCAGAGGGGGGGCTCCGCTCTGGAAACACCATATATTTT,CASSEGGLRSGNTIYF
TRBV5-1,TRBJ1-2,-,medium-sized,TGCGCCAGCAGCCTAAATACACCTAACTATGGCTACACCTTC,CASSLNTPNYGYTF
TRBV5-5,TRBJ2-5,-,few,TGTGCCAGCAGTTCCCGGAGCGGGGAGACCCAGTACTTC,CASSSRSGETQYF
TRBV14,TRBJ2-7,-,-,TGTGTCAGCAGCCCCGGACCCGGGTCCAACTACGAGCAGTACTTC,CVSSPGPGSNYEQYF
TRBV2,TRBJ2-7,-,-,TGTGCCAGCAGTGAATTTGGGGGCGGGTACGAGCAGTACTTC,CASSEFGGGYEQYF
TRBV6-9,TRBJ1-6,-,once,TGTGCCAGCAGTTCAACGACACGGATCTCCTATAATTCACCCCTCCGCTTT,CASSSTTRISYNSPLRF
TRBV6-2/TRBV6-3,TRBJ2-1,-,-,TGTGCCAGCAGTTACTTTGAGGGGCGAATACACTACAATGAGCAGTTCTTC,CASSYFEGRIHYNEQFF
TRBV29-1,TRBJ2-3,TRBD2,many,TGCAGCGTTGCCCTATCTAGCGGGAGATCAGATACGCAGTATTTT,CSVALSSGRSDTQYF
TRBV3-1,TRBJ2-1,TRBD2,-,TGTGCCAGCAGCCAGTGCACCCGGGCGGGAGGTCGCGATGAGCAGTTCTTC,CASSQCTRAGGRDEQFF
TRBV6-5,TRBJ2-7,TRBD1,many,TGTGCCAGCAGTTACCAAACCGGGACAGGGGGCTACGAGCAGTACTTC,CASSYQTGTGGYEQYF
TRBV5-1,TRBJ1-1,TRBD1,many,TGCGCCAGCAGCGCGAGGGACAGCACTATTGCTGAAGCTTTCTTT,CASSARDSTIAEAFF
TRBV10-3,TRBJ1-1,-,-,TGTGCCATCACCAGAACGAGAGAGAACACTGAAGCTTTCTTT,CAITRTRENTEAFF
TRBV20-1,TRBJ2-3,-,many,TGCAGTGCTCCCTCAACTCCGAGGGGTCATACGCAGTATTTT,CSAPSTPRGHTQYF
TRBV6-1,TRBJ1-3,-,once,TGTGCCAGCCCAGGGTCTGGAAACACCATATATTTT,CASPGSGNTIYF
TRBV30,TRBJ2-5,-,-,TGTGCCTGGAGTGTACAGGGTGCTTTGGAGACCTATTACTTC,CAWSVQGALETYYF
TRBV6-2/TRBV6-3,TRBJ1-4,-,many,TGTGCCAGTTCGGAGGGGGGATCTAATGAAAAACTGTTTTTT,CASSEGGSNEKLFF
TRBV14,TRBJ2-3,TRBD2,many,TGTGCCAGCAGCGTGACTAGCGGGAGGCCCACAGATACGCAGTATTTT,CASSVTSGRPTDTQYF
TRBV6-5,TRBJ1-4,TRBD1,many,TGTGCCAGCAGTTACTTCGGACCACAGGGGAATCGGGGGGATTCGAAACTGTTTTTT,CASSYFGPQGNRGDSKLFF
TRBV19,TRBJ1-1,-,many,TGTGCCAGTAGTAATGTCAGGGGCCCCGATCCAAACACTGAAGCTTTCTTT,CASSNVRGPDPNTEAFF
TRBV9,TRBJ2-1,-,-,TGTGCCAGCAGCGTAGGGGCTAGTGTGGGTGAGCAGTTCTTC,CASSVGASVGEQFF
TRBV2,TRBJ2-5,-,many,TGTGCCAGCAGTGGGGCCAGAGAGACCCAGTACTTC,CASSGARETQYF
TRBV5-1,TRBJ2-3,-,-,TGCGCCAGCAGCTTGTTTAGTGCGGTTGTTCAGTATTTT,CASSLFSAVVQYF
TRBV19,TRBJ2-1,TRBD2,many,TGTGCCAGTAGTATTGGGGGGGCGGGGGGCGATGAGCAGTTCTTC,CASSIGGAGGDEQFF
TRBV27,TRBJ2-1,TRBD2,medium-sized,TGTGCCAGCAGCCGTGGGACTAGCGCCAGCAATGAGCAGTTCTTC,CASSRGTSASNEQFF
TRBV6-1,TRBJ2-1,TRBD2,-,TGTGCTAGCAGTCCCCACACTAGCGGGGAGCATTTCTTC,CASSPHTSGEHFF
TRBV6-1,TRBJ2-2,-,-,TGTGCCAGCTTTCGTCGCGATAACACCGGGGAGCTGTTTTTT,CASFRRDNTGELFF
TRBV28,TRBJ2-7,-,-,TGTGCCAGCAGTTTTGACCCCTACGAGAAGTACTTC,CASSFDPYEKYF
TRBV6-9,TRBJ2-1,TRBD2,once,TGTGCCAGCAGTTACCTTTGGTGGCTAGCGGGGGAAAATTCCTACAATGAGCAGTTCTTC,CASSYLWWLAGENSYNEQFF
TRBV6-2/TRBV6-3,TRBJ1-1,-,many,TGTGCCAGCAGTGAGTTTATTGAAGCTTTCTTT,CASSEFIEAFF
TRBV6-5,TRBJ1-5,-,-,TGTGCCAGCAGTTACAGGGGGGTTAGCAATCAGCCCGAGCATTTT,CASSYRGVSNQPEHF
TRBV15,TRBJ1-3,-,many,TGTGCCACCAGCAGGATACCCCACACTGCCATATATTTT,CATSRIPHTAIYF
TRBV6-2/TRBV6-3,TRBJ1-1,TRBD1,-,TGTGACAGCAGTTACTCGGACAGGGCTGAAGCTTTCTTT,CDSSYSDRAEAFF
TRBV5-4,TRBJ2-4,-,-,TGTGCCAGCAGCTTCGCCGACTCGGGCTTTTTTGGTATTCAGTACTTC,CASSFADSGFFGIQYF
TRBV20-1,TRBJ2-7,TRBD2,many,TGCAGTGCTTATGGACGGGAGGTCTCCTACGAGCAGTACTTC,CSAYGREVSYEQYF
TRBV6-1,TRBJ1-5,-,-,TGTGCCAGCATTAACCCGGACGGGGGGCAGCCCCTGCATTTT,CASINPDGGQPLHF
TRBV20-1,TRBJ2-4,TRBD2,many,TGCAGTGCTAGGGACGCGGGGGGGCGTAAAAACATTCAGTACTTC,CSARDAGGRKNIQYF
TRBV6-5,TRBJ1-1,-,medium-sized,TGTGCCAGCAGTTACCGGGGCCTAGCCGGAACTGAAGCTTTCTTT,CASSYRGLAGTEAFF
TRBV7-9,TRBJ1-2,TRBD1,many,TGTGCCAGCAGCTTCCCGCAGGGGGCGCGAGGCTACACCTTC,CASSFPQGARGYTF
TRBV3-1,TRBJ2-3,-,many,TGTGCCAGCAGCCTAGGTAGGGTACTCACAGATACGCAGTATTTT,CASSLGRVLTDTQYF
TRBV15,TRBJ2-2,TRBD1,many,TGTGCCACCAGCGGGTTAGGACAGGGGACACCGAACACCGGGGAGCTGTTTTTT,CATSGLGQGTPNTGELFF
TRBV10-2,TRBJ1-5,-,-,TGCGCCGGCAGTGAACAGGAAAATCAGCCCCAGCATTTT,CAGSEQENQPQHF